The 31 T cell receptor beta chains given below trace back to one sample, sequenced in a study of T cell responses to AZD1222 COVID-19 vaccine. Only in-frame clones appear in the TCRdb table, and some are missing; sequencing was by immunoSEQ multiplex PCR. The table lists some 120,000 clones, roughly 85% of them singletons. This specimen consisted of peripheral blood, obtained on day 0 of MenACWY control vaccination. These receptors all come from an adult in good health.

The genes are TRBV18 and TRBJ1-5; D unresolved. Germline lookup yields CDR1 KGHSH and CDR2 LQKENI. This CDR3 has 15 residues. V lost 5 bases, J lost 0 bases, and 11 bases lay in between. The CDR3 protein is CASSDASYSNQPQHF. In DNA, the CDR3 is TGTGCCAGCTCAGACGCCAGTTATAGCAATCAGCCCCAGCATTTT.

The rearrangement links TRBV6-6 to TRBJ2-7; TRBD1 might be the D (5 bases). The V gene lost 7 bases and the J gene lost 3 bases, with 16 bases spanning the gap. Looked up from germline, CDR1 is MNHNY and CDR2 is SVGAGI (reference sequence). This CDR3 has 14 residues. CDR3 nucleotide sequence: TGTGCCAGCACCTTGACAGCAGCCGGCTACGAGCAGTACTTC. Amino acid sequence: CASTLTAAGYEQYF.

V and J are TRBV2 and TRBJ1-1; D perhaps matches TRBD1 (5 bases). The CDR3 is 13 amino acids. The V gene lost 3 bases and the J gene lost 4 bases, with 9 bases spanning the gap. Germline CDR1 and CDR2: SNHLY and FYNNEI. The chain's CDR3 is CASSDAGITEAFF. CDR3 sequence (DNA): TGTGCCAGCAGTGACGCAGGGATCACTGAAGCTTTCTTT.

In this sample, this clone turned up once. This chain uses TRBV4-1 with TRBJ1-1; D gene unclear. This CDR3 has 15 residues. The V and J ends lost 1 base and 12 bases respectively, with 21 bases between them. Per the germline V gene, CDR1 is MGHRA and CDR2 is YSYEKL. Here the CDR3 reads CASSQGDFGTSGTFF. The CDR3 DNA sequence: TGCGCCAGCAGCCAAGGGGATTTTGGTACATCCGGGACTTTCTTT.

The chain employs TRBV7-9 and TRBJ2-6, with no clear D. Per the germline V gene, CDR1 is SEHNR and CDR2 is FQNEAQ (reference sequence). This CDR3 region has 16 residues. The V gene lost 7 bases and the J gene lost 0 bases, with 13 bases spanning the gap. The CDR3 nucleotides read TGTGCCAGCACTCCCGCGGCGAACTCTGGGGCCAACGTCCTGACTTTC. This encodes CASTPAANSGANVLTF.

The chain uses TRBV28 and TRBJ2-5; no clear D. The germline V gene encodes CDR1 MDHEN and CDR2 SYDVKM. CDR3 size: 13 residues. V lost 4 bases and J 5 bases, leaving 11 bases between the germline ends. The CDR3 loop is CASSSPPHETQYF. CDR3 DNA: TGTGCCAGCAGTTCGCCTCCGCACGAGACCCAGTACTTC. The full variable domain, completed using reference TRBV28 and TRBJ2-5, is DVKVTQSSRYLVKRTGEKVFLECVQDMDHENMFWYRQDPGLGLRLIYFSYDVKMKEKGDIPEGYSVSREKKERFSLILESASTNQTSMYLCASSSPPHETQYFGPGTRLLVL.

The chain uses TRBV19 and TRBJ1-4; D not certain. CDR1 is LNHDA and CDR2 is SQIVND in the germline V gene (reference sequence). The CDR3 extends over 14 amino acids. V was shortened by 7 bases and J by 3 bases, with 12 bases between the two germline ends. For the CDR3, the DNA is TGTGCCAGTAACATCGGGATGGCTAATGAAAAACTGTTTTTT. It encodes CASNIGMANEKLFF.

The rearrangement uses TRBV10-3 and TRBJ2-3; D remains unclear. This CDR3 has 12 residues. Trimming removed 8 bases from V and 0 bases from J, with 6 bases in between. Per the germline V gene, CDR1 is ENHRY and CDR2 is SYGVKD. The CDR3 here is CAILDSTDTQYF. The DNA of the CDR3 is TGTGCCATCCTTGATAGCACAGATACGCAGTATTTT.

As DNA, the CDR3 is TGTGCCAGCTCACCACCTAGCCTACAGGGAAACTATGGCTACACCTTC. It translates to CASSPPSLQGNYGYTF. The rearrangement links TRBV18 to TRBJ1-2; tentative D call: TRBD1 (6 bases). Germline CDR1 reads KGHSH; CDR2 reads LQKENI. This CDR3 has 16 amino acids. Trimming shortened V by 0 bases and J by 2 bases, and 13 bases separated the two germline ends.

CDR3 residues: CASSSDSYEQYF. CDR3 coding DNA: TGCGCCAGCAGCTCGGATTCCTACGAGCAGTACTTC. V and J are TRBV5-1 and TRBJ2-7; D remains ambiguous. This CDR3 has 12 amino acids. V shed 3 bases and J shed 1 base, with 5 bases lying between them. Germline V lookup: CDR1 SGHRS, CDR2 YFSETQ.

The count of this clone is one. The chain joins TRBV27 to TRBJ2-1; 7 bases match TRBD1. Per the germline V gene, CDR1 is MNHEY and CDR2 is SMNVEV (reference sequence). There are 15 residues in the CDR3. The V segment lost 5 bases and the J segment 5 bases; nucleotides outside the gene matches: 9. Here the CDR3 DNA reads TGTGCCAGCAGTCCGCGGACAGGATCCCACAATGAGCAGTTCTTC. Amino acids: CASSPRTGSHNEQFF.

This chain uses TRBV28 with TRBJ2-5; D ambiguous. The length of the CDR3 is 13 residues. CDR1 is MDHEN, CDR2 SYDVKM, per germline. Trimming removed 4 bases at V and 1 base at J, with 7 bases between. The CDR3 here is CASSSSLQETQYF. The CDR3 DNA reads TGTGCCAGCAGTTCCAGCCTCCAAGAGACCCAGTACTTC.

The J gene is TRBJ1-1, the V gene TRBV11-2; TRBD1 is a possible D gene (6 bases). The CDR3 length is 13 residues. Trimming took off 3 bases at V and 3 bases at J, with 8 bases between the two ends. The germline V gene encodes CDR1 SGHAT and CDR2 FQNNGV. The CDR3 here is CASSFNRDTEAFF. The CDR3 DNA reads TGTGCCAGCAGCTTTAACAGGGACACTGAAGCTTTCTTT. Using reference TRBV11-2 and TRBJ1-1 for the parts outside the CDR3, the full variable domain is EAGVAQSPRYKIIEKRQSVAFWCNPISGHATLYWYQQILGQGPKLLIQFQNNGVVDDSQLPKDRFSAERLKGVDSTLKIQPAKLEDSAVYLCASSFNRDTEAFFGQGTRLTVV.

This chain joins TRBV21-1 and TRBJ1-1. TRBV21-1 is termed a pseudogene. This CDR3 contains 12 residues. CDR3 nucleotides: TGTGCCAGCAGCTACGGCCACACTGAAGCTTTCTTT. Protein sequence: CASSYGHTEAFF.

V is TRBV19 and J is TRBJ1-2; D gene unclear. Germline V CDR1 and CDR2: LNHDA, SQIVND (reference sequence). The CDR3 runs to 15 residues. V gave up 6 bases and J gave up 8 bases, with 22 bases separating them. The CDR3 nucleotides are TGTGCCAGTAGCGACCTCCCACCGCAGAGGGAAGGCTACACCTTC. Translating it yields CASSDLPPQREGYTF.

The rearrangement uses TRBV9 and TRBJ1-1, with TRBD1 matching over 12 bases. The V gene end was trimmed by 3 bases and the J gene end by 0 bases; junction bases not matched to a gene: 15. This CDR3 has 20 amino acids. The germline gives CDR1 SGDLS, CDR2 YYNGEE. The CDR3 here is CASSEPIHHGTGGLNTEAFF. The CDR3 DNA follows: TGTGCCAGCAGCGAGCCGATCCACCACGGGACAGGGGGCTTGAACACTGAAGCTTTCTTT. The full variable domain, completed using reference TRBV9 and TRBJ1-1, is DSGVTQTPKHLITATGQRVTLRCSPRSGDLSVYWYQQSLDQGLQFLIQYYNGEERAKGNILERFSAQQFPDLHSELNLSSLELGDSALYFCASSEPIHHGTGGLNTEAFFGQGTRLTVV.

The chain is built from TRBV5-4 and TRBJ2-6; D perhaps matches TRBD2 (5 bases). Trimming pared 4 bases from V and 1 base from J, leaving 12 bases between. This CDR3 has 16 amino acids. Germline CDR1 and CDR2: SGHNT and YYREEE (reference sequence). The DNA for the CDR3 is TGTGCCAGCAGCCGGGGTGGTTTTTCTGGGGCCAACGTCCTGACTTTC. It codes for CASSRGGFSGANVLTF.

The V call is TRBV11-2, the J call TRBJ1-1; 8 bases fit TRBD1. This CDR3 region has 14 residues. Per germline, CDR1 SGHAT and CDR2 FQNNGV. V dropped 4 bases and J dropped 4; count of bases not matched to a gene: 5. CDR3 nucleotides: TGTGCCAGCAGCTCACAGGGGGGAGCCACTGAAGCTTTCTTT. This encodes CASSSQGGATEAFF.

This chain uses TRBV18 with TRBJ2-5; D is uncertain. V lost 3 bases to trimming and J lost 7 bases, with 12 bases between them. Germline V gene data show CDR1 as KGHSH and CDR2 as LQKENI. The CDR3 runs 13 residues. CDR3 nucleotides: TGTGCCAGCTCACCTGCCGTGCTTAGGACCCAGTACTTC. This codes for CASSPAVLRTQYF.

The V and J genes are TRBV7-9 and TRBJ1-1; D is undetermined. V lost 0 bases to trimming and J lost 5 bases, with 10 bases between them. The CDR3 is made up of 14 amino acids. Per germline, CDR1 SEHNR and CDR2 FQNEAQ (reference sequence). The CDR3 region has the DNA TGTGCCAGCAGCTTAGCCGGGGAGCGGACTGAAGCTTTCTTT. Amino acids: CASSLAGERTEAFF.

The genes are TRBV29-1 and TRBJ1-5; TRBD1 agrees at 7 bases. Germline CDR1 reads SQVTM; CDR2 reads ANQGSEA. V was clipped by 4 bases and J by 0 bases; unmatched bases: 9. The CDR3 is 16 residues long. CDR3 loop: CSVVVEGAVSNQPQHF. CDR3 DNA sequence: TGCAGCGTTGTGGTGGAGGGGGCGGTTAGCAATCAGCCCCAGCATTTT.

CDR3 amino acids: CASSRIDTNTGELFF. As DNA, the CDR3 is TGTGCCAGCAGCCGAATCGACACAAACACCGGGGAGCTGTTTTTT. The genes are TRBV7-9 and TRBJ2-2; D not certain. V lost 5 bases to trimming and J lost 2 bases, with 12 bases between them. This CDR3 is 15 amino acids long. The V gene's germline CDR1 is SEHNR and CDR2 FQNEAQ (reference sequence).

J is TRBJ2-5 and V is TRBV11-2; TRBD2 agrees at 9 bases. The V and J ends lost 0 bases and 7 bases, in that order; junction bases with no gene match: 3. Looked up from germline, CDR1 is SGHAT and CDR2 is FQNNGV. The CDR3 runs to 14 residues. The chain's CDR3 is CASSLEAGGRTQYF. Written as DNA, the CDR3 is TGTGCCAGCAGCTTAGAGGCGGGGGGGAGGACCCAGTACTTC.

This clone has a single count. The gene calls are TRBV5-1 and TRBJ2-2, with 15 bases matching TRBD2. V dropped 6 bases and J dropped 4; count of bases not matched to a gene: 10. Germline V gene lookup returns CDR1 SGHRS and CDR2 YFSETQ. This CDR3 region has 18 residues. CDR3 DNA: TGCGCCAGCACCCTGGGACTAGCGGGGGGTCTACCCACCGGGGAGCTGTTTTTT. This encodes CASTLGLAGGLPTGELFF.

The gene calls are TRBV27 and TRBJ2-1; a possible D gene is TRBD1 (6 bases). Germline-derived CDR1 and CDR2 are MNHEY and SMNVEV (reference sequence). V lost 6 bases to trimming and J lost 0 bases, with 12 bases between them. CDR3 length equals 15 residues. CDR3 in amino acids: CASRYRVSSYNEQFF. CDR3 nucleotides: TGTGCCAGCAGGTACAGGGTTAGCTCCTACAATGAGCAGTTCTTC.

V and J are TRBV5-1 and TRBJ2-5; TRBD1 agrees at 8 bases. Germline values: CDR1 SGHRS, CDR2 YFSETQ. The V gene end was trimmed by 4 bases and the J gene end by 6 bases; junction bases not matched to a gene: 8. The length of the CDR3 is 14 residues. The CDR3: CASSARQGSKTQYF. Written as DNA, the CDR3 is TGCGCCAGCAGCGCCAGACAGGGGTCGAAGACCCAGTACTTC.

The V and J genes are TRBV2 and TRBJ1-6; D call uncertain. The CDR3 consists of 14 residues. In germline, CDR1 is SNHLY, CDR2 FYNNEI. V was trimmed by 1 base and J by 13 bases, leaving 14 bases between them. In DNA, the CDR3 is TGTGCCAGCAGTGAAGGGAGGGCCCGAGCTCCCCTCCACTTT. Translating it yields CASSEGRARAPLHF.

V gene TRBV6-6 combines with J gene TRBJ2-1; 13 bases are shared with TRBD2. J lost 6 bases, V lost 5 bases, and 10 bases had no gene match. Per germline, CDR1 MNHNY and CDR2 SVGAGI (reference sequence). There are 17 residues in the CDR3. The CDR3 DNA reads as TGTGCCAGCAGTCGGACTAGCGGGGGCATGGGGGGCAATGAGCAGTTCTTC. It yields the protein CASSRTSGGMGGNEQFF.

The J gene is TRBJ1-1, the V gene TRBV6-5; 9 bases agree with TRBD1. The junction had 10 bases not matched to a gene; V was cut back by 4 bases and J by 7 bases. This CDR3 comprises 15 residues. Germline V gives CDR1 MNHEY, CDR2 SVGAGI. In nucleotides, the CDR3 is TGTGCCAGCAGTTCACCGGGACAGGGCGGCTTTGAAGCTTTCTTT. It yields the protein CASSSPGQGGFEAFF.

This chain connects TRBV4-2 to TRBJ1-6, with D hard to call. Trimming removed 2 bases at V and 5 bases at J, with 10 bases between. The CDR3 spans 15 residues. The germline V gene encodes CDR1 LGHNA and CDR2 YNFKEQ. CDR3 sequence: CASSQTIDDNSPLHF. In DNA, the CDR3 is TGTGCCAGCAGCCAAACCATCGACGATAATTCACCCCTCCACTTT.

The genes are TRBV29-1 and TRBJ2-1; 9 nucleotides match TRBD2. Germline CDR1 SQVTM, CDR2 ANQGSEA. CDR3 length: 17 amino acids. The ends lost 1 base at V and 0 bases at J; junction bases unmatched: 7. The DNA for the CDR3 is TGCAGCGTTGAAGGACTAGCGGACATGTCCTCCTACAATGAGCAGTTCTTC. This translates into CSVEGLADMSSYNEQFF.